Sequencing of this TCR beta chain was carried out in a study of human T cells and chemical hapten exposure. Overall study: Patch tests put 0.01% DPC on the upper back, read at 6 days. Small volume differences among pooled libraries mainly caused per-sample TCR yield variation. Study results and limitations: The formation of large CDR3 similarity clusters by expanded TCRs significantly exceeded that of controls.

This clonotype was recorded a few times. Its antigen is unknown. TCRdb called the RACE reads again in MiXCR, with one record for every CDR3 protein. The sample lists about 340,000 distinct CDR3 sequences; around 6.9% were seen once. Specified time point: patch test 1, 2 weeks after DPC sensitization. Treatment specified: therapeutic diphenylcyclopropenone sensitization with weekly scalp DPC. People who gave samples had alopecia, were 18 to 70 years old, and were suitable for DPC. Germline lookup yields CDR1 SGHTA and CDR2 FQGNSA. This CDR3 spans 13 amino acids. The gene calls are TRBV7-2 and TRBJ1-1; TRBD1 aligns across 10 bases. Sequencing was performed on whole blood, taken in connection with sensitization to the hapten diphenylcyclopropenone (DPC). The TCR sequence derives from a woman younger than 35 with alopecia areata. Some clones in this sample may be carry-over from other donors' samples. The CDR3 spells CASPQTGGSEAFF. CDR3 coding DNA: TGTGCAAGCCCCCAGACAGGGGGCTCTGAAGCTTTCTTT. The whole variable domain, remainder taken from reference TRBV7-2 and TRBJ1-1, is GAGVSQSPSNKVTEKGKDVELRCDPISGHTALYWYRQSLGQGLEFLIYFQGNSAPDKSGLPSDRFSAERTGGSVSTLTIQRTQQEDSAVYLCASPQTGGSEAFFGQGTRLTVV.